This TCR beta chain was profiled in a study of blood T cell repertoires in COVID-19. Study background: PBMCs, B-cell-depleted T cells, or T cells were the source of the cDNA or gDNA that made up the material.

Participant ages covered about 18 to 89 years across 25 or so US areas. Source study methods: Nucleated cell number was recorded as an estimate derived from reference gene primer amplification. TCRdb's table, derived via immunoSEQ multiplex PCR, lists solely in-frame clones and lacks some. That table supplies the V and J calls and clone size; D and trimming were determined from the DNA. The table lists around 320,000 clones, nearly 90% of them singletons, with approximately 4% in the top ten. Germline loops: CDR1 GTSNPN, CDR2 SVGIG (reference sequence). Trimming took off 7 bases at V and 8 bases at J, with 26 bases between the two ends. The CDR3 length is 15 residues.

The chain couples TRBV30 to TRBJ1-1; perhaps TRBD1 as D (6 bases). The receptor's source is a woman aged 18-30 years with acute COVID-19. Sequenced input: PBMCs or T cells enriched from blood (not recorded which). CDR3 in amino acids: CAYQGFTGPKPEAFF. The DNA of the CDR3 is TGTGCCTACCAGGGGTTTACAGGCCCAAAGCCGGAAGCTTTCTTT. The full variable domain, in which reference TRBV30 and TRBJ1-1 provide the parts outside the CDR3, is SQTIHQWPATLVQPVGSPLSLECTVEGTSNPNLYWYRQAAGRGLQLLFYSVGIGQISSEVPQNLSASRPQDRQFILSSKKLLLSDSGFYLCAYQGFTGPKPEAFFGQGTRLTVV.